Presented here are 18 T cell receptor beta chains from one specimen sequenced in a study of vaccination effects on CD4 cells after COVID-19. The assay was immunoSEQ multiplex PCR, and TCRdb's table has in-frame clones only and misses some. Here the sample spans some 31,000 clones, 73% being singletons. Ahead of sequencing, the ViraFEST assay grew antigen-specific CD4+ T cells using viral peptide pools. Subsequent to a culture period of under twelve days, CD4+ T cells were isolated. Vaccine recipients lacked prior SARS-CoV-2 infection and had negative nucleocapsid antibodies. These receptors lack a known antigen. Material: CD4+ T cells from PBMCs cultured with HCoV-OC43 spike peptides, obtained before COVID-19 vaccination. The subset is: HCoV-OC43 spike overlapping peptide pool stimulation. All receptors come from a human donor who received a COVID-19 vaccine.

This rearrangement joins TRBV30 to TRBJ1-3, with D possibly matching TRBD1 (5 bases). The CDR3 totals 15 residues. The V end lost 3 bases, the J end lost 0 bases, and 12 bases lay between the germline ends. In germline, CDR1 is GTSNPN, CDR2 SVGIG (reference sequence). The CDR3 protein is CAWRQKGSSGNTIYF. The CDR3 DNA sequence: TGTGCCTGGAGGCAGAAGGGGAGCTCTGGAAACACCATATATTTT.

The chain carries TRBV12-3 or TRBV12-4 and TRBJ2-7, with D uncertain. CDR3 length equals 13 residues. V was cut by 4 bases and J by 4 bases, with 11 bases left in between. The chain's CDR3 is CASSYAGGYEQYF. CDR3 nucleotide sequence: TGTGCCAGCAGTTATGCTGGTGGGTACGAGCAGTACTTC.

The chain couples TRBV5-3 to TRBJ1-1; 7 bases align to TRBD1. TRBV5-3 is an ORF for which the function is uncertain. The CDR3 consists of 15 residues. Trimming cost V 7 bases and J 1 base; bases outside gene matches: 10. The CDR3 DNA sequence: TGTGCCAGACGTTTGGCGGGACAGTGGAACACTGAAGCTTTCTTT. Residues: CARRLAGQWNTEAFF.

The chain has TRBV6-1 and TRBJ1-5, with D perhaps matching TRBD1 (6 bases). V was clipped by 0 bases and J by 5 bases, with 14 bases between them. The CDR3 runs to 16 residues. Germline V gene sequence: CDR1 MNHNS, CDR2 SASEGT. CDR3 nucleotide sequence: TGTGCCAGCAGTGAAGCCGGGACATCGGCCCATCAGCCCCAGCATTTT. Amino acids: CASSEAGTSAHQPQHF.

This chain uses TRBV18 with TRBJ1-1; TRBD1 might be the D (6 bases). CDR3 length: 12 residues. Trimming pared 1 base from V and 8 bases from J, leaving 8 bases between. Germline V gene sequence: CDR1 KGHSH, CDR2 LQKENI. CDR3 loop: CASSPRGGEAFF. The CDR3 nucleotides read TGTGCCAGCTCACCACGGGGGGGCGAAGCTTTCTTT.

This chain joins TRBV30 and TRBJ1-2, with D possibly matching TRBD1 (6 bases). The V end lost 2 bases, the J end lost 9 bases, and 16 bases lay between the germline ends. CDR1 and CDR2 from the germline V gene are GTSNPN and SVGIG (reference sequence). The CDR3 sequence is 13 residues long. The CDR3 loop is CAWSRDRPRSYTF. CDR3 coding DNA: TGTGCCTGGAGTCGCGACAGGCCTCGGAGCTACACCTTC.

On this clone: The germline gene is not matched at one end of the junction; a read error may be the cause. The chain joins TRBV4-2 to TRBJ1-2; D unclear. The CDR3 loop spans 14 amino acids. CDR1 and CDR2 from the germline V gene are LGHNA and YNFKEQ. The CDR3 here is CASNQVQGNYGYTF. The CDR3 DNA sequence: TGTGCCAGCAACCAAGTTCAAGGGAACTATGGCTACACCTTC.

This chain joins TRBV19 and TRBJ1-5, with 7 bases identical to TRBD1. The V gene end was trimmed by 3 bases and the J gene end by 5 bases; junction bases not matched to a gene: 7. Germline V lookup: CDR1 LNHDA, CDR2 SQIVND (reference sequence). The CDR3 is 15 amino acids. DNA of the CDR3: TGTGCCAGTAGTATGGGGTTGACAGGGTATCAGCCCCAGCATTTT. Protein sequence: CASSMGLTGYQPQHF.

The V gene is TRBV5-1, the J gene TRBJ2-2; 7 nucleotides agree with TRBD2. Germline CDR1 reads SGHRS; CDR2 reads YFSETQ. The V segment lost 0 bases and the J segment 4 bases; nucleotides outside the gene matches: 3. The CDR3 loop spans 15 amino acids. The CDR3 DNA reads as TGCGCCAGCAGCTTGGGGCCGGGGGGCACCGGGGAGCTGTTTTTT. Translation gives CASSLGPGGTGELFF.

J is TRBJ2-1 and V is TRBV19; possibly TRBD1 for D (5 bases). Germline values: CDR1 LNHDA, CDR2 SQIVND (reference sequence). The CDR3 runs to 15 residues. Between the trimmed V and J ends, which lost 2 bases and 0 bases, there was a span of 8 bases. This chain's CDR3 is CASSITGRSYNEQFF. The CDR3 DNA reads TGTGCCAGTAGTATAACAGGCCGCTCCTACAATGAGCAGTTCTTC. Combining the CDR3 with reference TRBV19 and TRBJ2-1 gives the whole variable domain DGGITQSPKYLFRKEGQNVTLSCEQNLNHDAMYWYRQDPGQGLRLIYYSQIVNDFQKGDIAEGYSVSREKKESFPLTVTSAQKNPTAFYLCASSITGRSYNEQFFGPGTRLTVL.

CDR3 nucleotides: TGTGCCAGCAGTTACCGGGACAGGCTTGTGAACACTGAAGCTTTCTTT. Residues: CASSYRDRLVNTEAFF. The chain has TRBV6-5 and TRBJ1-1; 8 bases align to TRBD1. V gave up 2 bases and J gave up 0 bases; unmatched junction bases: 5. Germline lookup yields CDR1 MNHEY and CDR2 SVGAGI. The CDR3 consists of 16 residues.

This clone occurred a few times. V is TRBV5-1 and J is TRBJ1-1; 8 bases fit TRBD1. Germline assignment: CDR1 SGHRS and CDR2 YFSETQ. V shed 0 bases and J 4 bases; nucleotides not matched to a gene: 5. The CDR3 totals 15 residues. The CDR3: CASSLVTTGGTEAFF. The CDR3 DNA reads TGCGCCAGCAGCTTGGTGACAACAGGGGGCACTGAAGCTTTCTTT.

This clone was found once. The CDR3 region is CSVDSGAGNTIYF. CDR3 coding DNA: TGCAGCGTTGACTCAGGGGCTGGAAACACCATATATTTT. The chain employs TRBV29-1 and TRBJ1-3, with D perhaps TRBD1 (6 bases). The germline CDR1 and CDR2 sequences are SQVTM and ANQGSEA. V lost 3 bases to trimming and J lost 2 bases, with 8 bases between them. The CDR3 has 13 residues.

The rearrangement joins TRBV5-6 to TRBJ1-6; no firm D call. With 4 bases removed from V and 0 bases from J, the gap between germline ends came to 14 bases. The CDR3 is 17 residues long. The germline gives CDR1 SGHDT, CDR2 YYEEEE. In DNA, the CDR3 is TGTGCCAGCAGCCTGGCCGTCAAGAGCTCCTATAATTCACCCCTCCACTTT. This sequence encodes CASSLAVKSSYNSPLHF.

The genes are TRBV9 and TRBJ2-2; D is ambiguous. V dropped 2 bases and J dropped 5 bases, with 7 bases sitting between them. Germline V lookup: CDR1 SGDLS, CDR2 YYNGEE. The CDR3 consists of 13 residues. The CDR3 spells CASSVSRTGELFF. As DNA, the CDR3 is TGTGCCAGCAGCGTTTCTAGAACCGGGGAGCTGTTTTTT. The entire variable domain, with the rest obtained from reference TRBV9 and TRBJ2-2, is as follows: DSGVTQTPKHLITATGQRVTLRCSPRSGDLSVYWYQQSLDQGLQFLIQYYNGEERAKGNILERFSAQQFPDLHSELNLSSLELGDSALYFCASSVSRTGELFFGEGSRLTVL.

The CDR3 loop reads CASRPTEMNTEAFF. DNA of the CDR3: TGTGCCAGCAGACCGACAGAGATGAACACTGAAGCTTTCTTT. The gene calls are TRBV3-1 (or the pseudogene TRBV3-2) and TRBJ1-1, with D maybe TRBD1 (5 bases). The CDR3 is 14 residues long. Trimming removed 6 bases at V and 0 bases at J, with 11 bases between. Per germline, CDR1 LGHDT and CDR2 YNNKEL (reference sequence).

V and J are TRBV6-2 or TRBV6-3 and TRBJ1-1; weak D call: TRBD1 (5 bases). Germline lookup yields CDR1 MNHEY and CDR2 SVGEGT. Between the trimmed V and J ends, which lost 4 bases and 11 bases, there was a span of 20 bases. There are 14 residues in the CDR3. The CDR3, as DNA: TGTGCCAGCAGTTTACTGATTGACTCAGGGCCTGCTTTCTTT. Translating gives CASSLLIDSGPAFF.

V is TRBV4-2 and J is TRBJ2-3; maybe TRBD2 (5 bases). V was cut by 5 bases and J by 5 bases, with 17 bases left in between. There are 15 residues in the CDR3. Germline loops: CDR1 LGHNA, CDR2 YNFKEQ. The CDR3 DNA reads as TGTGCCAGCAGCGAAAGGTACCGAGGGTTAGATACGCAGTATTTT. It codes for CASSERYRGLDTQYF.